Listed below are T cell receptor beta chains from one sample, sequenced in a study of blood T cell repertoires in COVID-19. The protocol was immunoSEQ multiplex PCR, while the TCRdb copy is restricted to in-frame clones and leaves out a portion. The profile shows some 74,000 clones, roughly 80% of them singletons. The sequencing sample was made of peripheral blood. All receptors come from a woman of 80 years or more with acute or convalescent COVID-19. Both conserved end residues are part of each CDR3. A D gene is named only where the DNA matches it firmly. Part of the rows lack a size; the others show once, few, many or a class for expanded clones.

TRBV5-4	-	-	TRBJ1-1	TGTGCCAGCAGCTTGAAAACACATGGGAGGAACACTGAAGCTTTCTTT	CASSLKTHGRNTEAFF
TRBV27	-	-	TRBJ1-5	TGTGCCAGCAGTTTAACGGGGGGACAGCCCCAGCATTTT	CASSLTGGQPQHF
TRBV24-1	TRBD2	once	TRBJ2-1	TGTGCCACCAGCACCCCACGGGGGAGGGCCGGCAATGAGCAGTTCTTC	CATSTPRGRAGNEQFF
TRBV24-1	TRBD1	-	TRBJ1-1	TGTGCCTCTCAGTCGGGACAGGGCAACACTGAAGCTTTCTTT	CASQSGQGNTEAFF
TRBV2	TRBD2	-	TRBJ2-2	TGTGCCAGCAGTGAAGCCGGGCTAGCGGCGAACACCGGGGAGCTGTTTTTT	CASSEAGLAANTGELFF
TRBV16	TRBD1	few	TRBJ2-7	TGTGCCAGCACCCAAGGACCATCGGACAGGGGGTTCTCCTACGAGCAGTACTTC	CASTQGPSDRGFSYEQYF
TRBV27	-	-	TRBJ1-2	TGTGCCAGCAGTTTAAGACAGGCAGGGGGCTACACCTTC	CASSLRQAGGYTF
TRBV2	-	-	TRBJ2-2	TGTGCCAGCACGGTAGTTGCGGGGAACACCGGGGAGCTGTTTTTT	CASTVVAGNTGELFF
TRBV24-1	TRBD1	-	TRBJ1-2	TGTGCCACCAGCCCAGGGGGGTCCTCTAACTATGGCTACACCTTC	CATSPGGSSNYGYTF
TRBV7-6	TRBD1	-	TRBJ1-5	TGTGCCAGCAGCCCGGCGGGACAGGGAAGCAATCAGCCCCAGCATTTT	CASSPAGQGSNQPQHF
TRBV24-1	-	once	TRBJ1-1	TGTGCCACCAGTTCTGCGGGCACTGGAAACACTGAAGCTTTCTTT	CATSSAGTGNTEAFF
TRBV5-8	-	-	TRBJ1-2	TGTGCCAGCAGCTTGGAGAGGGGGGGCTATGGCTACACCTTC	CASSLERGGYGYTF
TRBV27	TRBD1	-	TRBJ1-1	TGTGCCAGCAGTTCCCTATACAGGGGGAAGAATGAAGCTTTCTTT	CASSSLYRGKNEAFF
TRBV14	TRBD2	few	TRBJ2-7	TGTGCCAGCAGCCAGCTTTTAGCGGGAGGGTCCTACGAGCAGTACTTC	CASSQLLAGGSYEQYF
TRBV5-1	-	-	TRBJ1-2	TGCGCCAGCAGCTCAGAACCTAACTATGGCTACACCTTC	CASSSEPNYGYTF
TRBV7-2	TRBD2	-	TRBJ2-7	TGTGCCAGCACCCCTAGCGGGGGGAACTACGAGCAGTACTTC	CASTPSGGNYEQYF
TRBV2	-	-	TRBJ2-2	TGTGCCAGCAGTACCAGCACCGGGGAGCTGTTTTTT	CASSTSTGELFF
TRBV3-1/TRBV3-2	-	once	TRBJ1-1	TGTGCCAGCAGCCGAGGACAGCAGAAGAACACTGAAGCTTTCTTT	CASSRGQQKNTEAFF
TRBV5-1	TRBD2	-	TRBJ2-2	TGCGCCAGCAGCTTGGCTGGGGGGGACACCGGGGAGCTGTTTTTT	CASSLAGGDTGELFF
TRBV7-9	-	-	TRBJ1-1	TGTGCCAGCAGCGGGGAGGGGAGGACTGAAGCTTTCTTT	CASSGEGRTEAFF
TRBV11-2	TRBD1	few	TRBJ1-2	TGTGCCAGCAGCGCTGGGGACAGAAATGGCTACACCTTC	CASSAGDRNGYTF
TRBV30	-	-	TRBJ1-1	TGTGCCTGGAGTGTAGGCTTGAGCAGGGTCTCCACTGAAGCTTTCTTT	CAWSVGLSRVSTEAFF
TRBV9	TRBD2	-	TRBJ2-7	TGTGCCAGCAGCAGCGGGGGGGCCTACGAGCAGTACTTC	CASSSGGAYEQYF
TRBV3-1/TRBV3-2	TRBD1	-	TRBJ1-2	TGTGCCAGCATCTCAAGGACAGGGTCAATTTCGGAGGGCTACACCTTC	CASISRTGSISEGYTF
TRBV7-9	TRBD1	once	TRBJ1-2	TGTGCCAGCAAGTCGGACAGGGCCTATGGCTACACCTTC	CASKSDRAYGYTF